This TCR beta chain comes out of a study of human T cells and chemical hapten exposure. TCRdb reprocessed the RACE reads with MiXCR, giving one entry per CDR3 protein. The sample has approximately 400,000 distinct CDR3 sequences; roughly 4.8% are singletons. V shed 4 bases, J shed 4 bases, and the junction held 16 bases outside the gene matches. This CDR3 has 17 amino acids. Per germline, CDR1 SGHDT and CDR2 YYEEEE. Documented time point: patch test 1, 2 weeks after DPC sensitization. Indicated treatment: therapeutic diphenylcyclopropenone sensitization with weekly scalp DPC. The chain couples TRBV5-6 to TRBJ2-7; 8 nucleotides agree with TRBD1. The sequence was collected from a woman aged 50 to 60 with alopecia areata. Some clones in this sample may be carry-over from other donors' samples. Sample: whole blood, taken in connection with sensitization to the hapten diphenylcyclopropenone (DPC). CDR3: CASSRWTYGQGKYEQYF. The CDR3 DNA is TGTGCCAGCAGCCGGTGGACATACGGACAGGGCAAATACGAGCAGTACTTC.